The rows below give T cell receptor beta chains drawn from one sample of a study of blood T cell repertoires in COVID-19. This table comes from immunoSEQ multiplex PCR, and its TCRdb copy is limited to in-frame clones, with some not included. The sample contains about 190,000 clones, 88% of which appear only once. Sequencing was performed on peripheral blood. The receptors derive from a man aged 40-49 years with active or convalescent COVID-19. CDR3s include the opening cysteine and the closing phenylalanine or tryptophan. D genes are given only for firm matches. Rows may omit the clone size; those that give it use once, few, many or a size class.

length	J	size	V	D	CDR3	DNA
16	TRBJ2-5	-	TRBV4-1	-	CASSQVGLQEGETQYF	TGCGCCAGCAGCCAAGTTGGGCTCCAAGAGGGAGAGACCCAGTACTTC
16	TRBJ2-3	-	TRBV5-1	TRBD1	CASRQGQGGSTDTQYF	TGCGCCAGCAGGCAAGGACAGGGAGGTAGCACAGATACGCAGTATTTT
15	TRBJ2-2	-	TRBV5-1	-	CASSAVAGTTGELFF	TGCGCCAGCAGCGCCGTTGCGGGGACGACCGGGGAGCTGTTTTTT
15	TRBJ2-1	-	TRBV24-1	TRBD1	CATSDPGTGKNEQFF	TGTGCCACCAGTGACCCCGGGACAGGGAAGAATGAGCAGTTCTTC
17	TRBJ1-2	-	TRBV5-1	-	CASSLDGTPSTNYGYTF	TGCGCCAGCAGCCTGGACGGGACACCATCTACTAACTATGGCTACACCTTC
13	TRBJ1-1	-	TRBV19	-	CASSSGRDTEAFF	TGTGCCAGTAGCTCCGGCCGGGACACTGAAGCTTTCTTT
12	TRBJ2-7	-	TRBV2	-	CASSPSSYEQYF	TGTGCCAGCAGCCCTAGCTCCTACGAGCAGTACTTC
17	TRBJ1-3	-	TRBV5-1	TRBD1	CASSRTDRGASGNTIYF	TGCGCCAGCAGCCGTACAGACAGGGGCGCCTCTGGAAACACCATATATTTT
15	TRBJ2-7	-	TRBV23-1	TRBD1	CASTTGVRSSYEQYF	TGCGCCAGCACGACAGGGGTCAGATCCTCCTACGAGCAGTACTTC
16	TRBJ2-5	-	TRBV11-3	TRBD2	CASSAKLAGAWETQYF	TGTGCCAGCAGCGCAAAACTAGCGGGAGCGTGGGAGACCCAGTACTTC
14	TRBJ1-4	-	TRBV11-2	TRBD1	CASSPETGREKLFF	TGTGCCAGCAGCCCAGAGACAGGGCGGGAAAAACTGTTTTTT
14	TRBJ1-5	-	TRBV11-2	-	CASSLGGAYQPQHF	TGTGCCAGCAGCTTGGGGGGGGCTTATCAGCCCCAGCATTTT
15	TRBJ2-1	-	TRBV4-1	-	CASSQVGLPGDEQFF	TGCGCCAGCAGCCAAGTAGGACTCCCTGGCGATGAGCAGTTCTTC
16	TRBJ1-2	-	TRBV12-5	-	CASGLVPLGVNYGYTF	TGTGCTAGTGGTTTGGTTCCCCTAGGGGTTAACTATGGCTACACCTTC
15	TRBJ2-6	once	TRBV9	-	CASSDRDSGANVLTF	TGTGCCAGCAGCGACAGGGATTCTGGGGCCAACGTCCTGACTTTC
14	TRBJ2-7	-	TRBV27	-	CASSPYTGGYEQYF	TGTGCCAGCAGTCCCTACACAGGTGGCTACGAGCAGTACTTC
13	TRBJ2-5	-	TRBV28	-	CASSSGRGATQYF	TGTGCCAGCAGTTCAGGACGGGGGGCAACCCAGTACTTC
14	TRBJ2-1	-	TRBV6-1	TRBD2	CASSEAGGGHEQFF	TGTGCCAGCAGTGAAGCGGGGGGGGGACATGAGCAGTTCTTC
13	TRBJ1-6	few	TRBV14	TRBD1	CASSPTQGGPLHF	TGTGCCAGCAGCCCGACACAGGGGGGACCCCTCCACTTT
14	TRBJ1-5	once	TRBV9	-	CASSAHNSNQPQHF	TGTGCCAGCAGCGCACACAATAGCAATCAGCCCCAGCATTTT
14	TRBJ2-1	-	TRBV6-2/TRBV6-3	TRBD1	CASSYRGLGNEQFF	TGTGCCAGCAGTTACAGGGGGCTTGGCAATGAGCAGTTCTTC
13	TRBJ1-2	once	TRBV6-5	-	CASTMDLPYGYTF	TGTGCCAGTACGATGGACTTGCCCTATGGCTACACCTTC
13	TRBJ1-2	once	TRBV12-3/TRBV12-4	-	CASSLGQFYGYTF	TGTGCCAGCAGTTTAGGACAGTTCTATGGCTACACCTTC
14	TRBJ2-2	-	TRBV6-4	TRBD1	CASRPEEGAWELFF	TGTGCCAGCAGACCTGAAGAGGGGGCATGGGAGCTGTTTTTT
14	TRBJ2-1	-	TRBV3-1/TRBV3-2	-	CASSQGSSYNEQFF	TGTGCCAGCAGCCAGGGGAGCTCCTACAATGAGCAGTTCTTC
14	TRBJ2-1	once	TRBV5-4	TRBD2	CAHSPLAGGVEQFF	TGTGCCCACTCCCCGCTAGCGGGGGGGGTTGAGCAGTTCTTC
16	TRBJ2-1	-	TRBV6-4	-	CASSPRGSEAYNEQFF	TGTGCCAGCAGCCCCCGAGGGAGCGAAGCCTACAATGAGCAGTTCTTC
16	TRBJ2-7	-	TRBV6-5	-	CASSYSFPRHPYEQYF	TGTGCCAGCAGTTACTCGTTTCCCAGGCACCCTTACGAGCAGTACTTC
13	TRBJ2-1	-	TRBV29-1	-	CSVASRSYNEQFF	TGCAGCGTTGCTAGCCGCTCCTACAATGAGCAGTTCTTC
15	TRBJ1-2	-	TRBV2	-	CASSDPGYANYGYTF	TGTGCCAGCAGTGACCCCGGGTACGCTAACTATGGCTACACCTTC
16	TRBJ2-7	-	TRBV29-1	TRBD1	CTRIFQGGHSSYEQYF	TGCACCCGTATTTTTCAAGGGGGCCACAGCTCCTACGAGCAGTACTTC
15	TRBJ2-7	-	TRBV5-1	-	CASSLSGKSSYEQYF	TGCGCCAGCAGCTTGTCGGGTAAAAGCTCCTACGAGCAGTACTTC
18	TRBJ2-3	-	TRBV9	-	CASSVGGRGGGRTDTQYF	TGTGCCAGCAGCGTAGGAGGTCGAGGGGGGGGCCGCACAGATACGCAGTATTTT
16	TRBJ2-2	-	TRBV5-1	TRBD2	CASSLSASGSTGELFF	TGCGCCAGCAGCTTGTCGGCTAGCGGGAGCACCGGGGAGCTGTTTTTT
15	TRBJ1-5	-	TRBV7-9	-	CASSYRESGNQPQHF	TGTGCCAGCAGCTACAGGGAGTCTGGCAATCAGCCCCAGCATTTT
13	TRBJ2-7	-	TRBV7-2	-	CASSGVGRAGWYF	TGTGCCAGCAGCGGAGTAGGTAGGGCAGGGTGGTACTTC
13	TRBJ1-2	-	TRBV12-3/TRBV12-4	-	CASSFGGVDGYTF	TGTGCCAGCAGTTTCGGAGGGGTCGATGGCTACACCTTC
17	TRBJ1-6	-	TRBV19	TRBD1	CASSPQGGTGEPSPLHF	TGTGCCAGTAGTCCTCAGGGGGGGACAGGGGAACCTTCACCCCTCCACTTT
16	TRBJ1-6	-	TRBV7-2	TRBD1	CASSLVTTGNGSPLHF	TGTGCCAGCAGCTTAGTAACGACAGGGAACGGCTCACCCCTCCACTTT
15	TRBJ1-2	-	TRBV3-1/TRBV3-2	-	CASSQGSSLTYGYTF	TGTGCCAGCAGCCAAGGGAGCAGTCTGACGTATGGCTACACCTTC
13	TRBJ1-1	-	TRBV27	-	CASRTGWNTEAFF	TGTGCCAGCAGGACAGGATGGAACACTGAAGCTTTCTTT
14	TRBJ1-1	-	TRBV7-2	-	CASSRPAEGSGAFF	TGTGCCAGCAGTCGCCCGGCGGAAGGCTCGGGGGCTTTCTTT
16	TRBJ1-6	once	TRBV4-2	-	CASSQEGTGLVSPLHF	TGTGCCAGCAGCCAAGAGGGTACAGGGCTAGTCTCACCCCTCCACTTT
11	TRBJ2-5	-	TRBV11-3	TRBD2	CASGREETQYF	TGTGCCAGCGGGAGGGAAGAGACCCAGTACTTC
13	TRBJ1-1	-	TRBV29-1	TRBD1	CSTSLTGGTEAFF	TGCAGCACCTCTCTGACAGGGGGGACTGAAGCTTTCTTT
15	TRBJ1-2	-	TRBV30	TRBD1	CAWRKPGQGAGGYTF	TGTGCCTGGAGGAAACCGGGACAGGGGGCTGGTGGCTACACCTTC
13	TRBJ1-3	-	TRBV5-1	-	CASSAGLGNTIYF	TGCGCCAGCAGCGCAGGGCTTGGAAACACCATATATTTT
14	TRBJ2-7	-	TRBV5-1	TRBD1	CASSSGQGPYEQYF	TGCGCCAGCAGCTCGGGACAGGGTCCCTACGAGCAGTACTTC